Reported below is one T cell receptor beta chain. The antigen is undetermined. This sample includes further DNA sequences coding for the same CDR3. With 60 Vbeta and 13 Jbeta primers, the PCR was carried out. Profiled with immunoSEQ multiplex PCR; TCRdb holds only in-frame clones, not every one. The table has approximately 140,000 clones, more than 60% seen once. The sample originates from a study of cytomegalovirus exposure and HLA in healthy donors. The study's findings and limits: Equally common other TCR beta chains were less clonally expanded than HLA-associated ones, a later analysis found. Analyses of presence/absence relied on an assumption of roughly uniform sequencing depth across donors. For most TCR beta V segments, an earlier analysis put the productive rate at about 87% or about 30% of the time.

The CDR3 has 14 residues. V lost 4 bases, J lost 0 bases, and 1 base stayed unmatched. The V gene's germline CDR1 is LNHDA and CDR2 SQIVND (reference sequence). Sequencing input: PBMCs. The V and J genes are TRBV19 and TRBJ2-7; 9 nucleotides match TRBD1. The clonotype comes from a female donor in good health and CMV-seronegative. CDR3 nucleotide sequence: TGTGCCAGTAGTAGGACAGGGGACTCCTACGAGCAGTACTTC. This encodes CASSRTGDSYEQYF.